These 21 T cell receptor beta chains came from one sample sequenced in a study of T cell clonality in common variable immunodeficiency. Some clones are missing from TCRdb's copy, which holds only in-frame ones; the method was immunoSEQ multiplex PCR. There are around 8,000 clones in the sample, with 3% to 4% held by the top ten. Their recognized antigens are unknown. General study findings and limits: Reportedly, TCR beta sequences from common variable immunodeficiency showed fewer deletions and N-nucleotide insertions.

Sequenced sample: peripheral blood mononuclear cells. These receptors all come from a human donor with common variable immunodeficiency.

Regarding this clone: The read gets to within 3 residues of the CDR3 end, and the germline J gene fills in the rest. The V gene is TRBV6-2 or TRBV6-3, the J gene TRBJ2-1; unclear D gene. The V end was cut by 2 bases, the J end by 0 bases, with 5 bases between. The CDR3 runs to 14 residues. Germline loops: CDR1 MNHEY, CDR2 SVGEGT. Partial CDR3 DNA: TGTGCCAGCAGTTACGGCTTCTCCTACAATGAG. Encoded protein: CASSYGFSYNE. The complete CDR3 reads CASSYGFSYNEQFF.

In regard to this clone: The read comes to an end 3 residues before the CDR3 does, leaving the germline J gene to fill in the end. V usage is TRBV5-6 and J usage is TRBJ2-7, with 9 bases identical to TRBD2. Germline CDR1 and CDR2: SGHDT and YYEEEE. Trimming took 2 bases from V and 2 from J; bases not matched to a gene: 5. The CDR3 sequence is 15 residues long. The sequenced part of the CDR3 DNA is TGTGCCAGCAGCTTATTACTAGCGGGCACCTACGAG. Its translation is CASSLLLAGTYE. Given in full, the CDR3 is CASSLLLAGTYEQYF.

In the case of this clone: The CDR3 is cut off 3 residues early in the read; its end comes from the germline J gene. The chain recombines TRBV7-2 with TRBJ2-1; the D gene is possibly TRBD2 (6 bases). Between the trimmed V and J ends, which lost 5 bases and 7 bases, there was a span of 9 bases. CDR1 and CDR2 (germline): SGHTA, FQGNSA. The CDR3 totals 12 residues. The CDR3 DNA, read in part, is TGTGCCAGCAGCGCTCGGGGGAATGAG. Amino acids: CASSARGNE. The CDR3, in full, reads CASSARGNEQFF.

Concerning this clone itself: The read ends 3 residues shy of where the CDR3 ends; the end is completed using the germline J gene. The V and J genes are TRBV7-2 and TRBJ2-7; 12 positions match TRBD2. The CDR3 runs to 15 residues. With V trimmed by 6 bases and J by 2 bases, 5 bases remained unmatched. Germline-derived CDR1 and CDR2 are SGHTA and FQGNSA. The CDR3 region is CASRIGLAGPYEQYF. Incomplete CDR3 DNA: TGTGCCAGCAGAATTGGACTAGCGGGACCCTACGAG.

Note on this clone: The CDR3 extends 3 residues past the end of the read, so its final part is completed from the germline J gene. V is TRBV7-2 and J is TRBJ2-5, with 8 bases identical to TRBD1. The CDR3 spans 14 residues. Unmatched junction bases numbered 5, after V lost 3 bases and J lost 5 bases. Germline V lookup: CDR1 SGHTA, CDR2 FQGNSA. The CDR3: CASSFGRQGETQYF. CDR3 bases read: TGTGCCAGCAGCTTTGGTAGACAGGGGGAGACC.

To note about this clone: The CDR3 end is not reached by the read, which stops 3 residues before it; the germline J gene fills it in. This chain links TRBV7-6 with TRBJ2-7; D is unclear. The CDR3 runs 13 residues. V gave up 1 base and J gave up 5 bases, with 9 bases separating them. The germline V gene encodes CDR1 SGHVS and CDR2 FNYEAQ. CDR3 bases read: TGTGCCAGCAGCTTAGGGGCTGGCCACGAG. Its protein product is CASSLGAGHE. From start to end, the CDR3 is CASSLGAGHEQYF.

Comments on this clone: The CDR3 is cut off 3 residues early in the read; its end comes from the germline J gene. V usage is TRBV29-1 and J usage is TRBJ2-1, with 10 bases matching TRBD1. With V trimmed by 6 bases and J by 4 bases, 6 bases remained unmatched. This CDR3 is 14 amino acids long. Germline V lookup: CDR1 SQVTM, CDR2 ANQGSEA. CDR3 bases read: TGCAGCGTCAACCGGGACAGGGGATACAATGAG. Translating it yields CSVNRDRGYNE. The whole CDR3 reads CSVNRDRGYNEQFF.

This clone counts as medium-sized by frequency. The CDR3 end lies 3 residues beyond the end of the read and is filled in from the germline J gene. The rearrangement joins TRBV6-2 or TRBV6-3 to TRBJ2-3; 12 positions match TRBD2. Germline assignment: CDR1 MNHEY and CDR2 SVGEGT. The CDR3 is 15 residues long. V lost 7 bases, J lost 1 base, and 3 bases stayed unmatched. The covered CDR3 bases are TGTGCCAGCACTCGGACTAGCGGGGGCACAGATACG. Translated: CASTRTSGGTDT. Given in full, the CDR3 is CASTRTSGGTDTQYF.

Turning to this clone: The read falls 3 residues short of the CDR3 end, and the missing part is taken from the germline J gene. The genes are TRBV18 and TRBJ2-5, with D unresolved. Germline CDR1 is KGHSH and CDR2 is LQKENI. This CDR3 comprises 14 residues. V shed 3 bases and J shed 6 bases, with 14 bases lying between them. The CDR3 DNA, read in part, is TGTGCCAGCTCACCGATCGGCGGTCAACAGACC. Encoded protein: CASSPIGGQQT. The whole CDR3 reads CASSPIGGQQTQYF.

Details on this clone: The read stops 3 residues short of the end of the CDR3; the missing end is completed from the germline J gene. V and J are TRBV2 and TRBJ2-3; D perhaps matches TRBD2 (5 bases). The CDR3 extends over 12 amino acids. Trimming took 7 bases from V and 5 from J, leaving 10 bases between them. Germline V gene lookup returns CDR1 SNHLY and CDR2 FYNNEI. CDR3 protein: CASKSAGDTQYF. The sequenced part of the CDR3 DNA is TGTGCCAGCAAAAGCGCGGGAGATACG.

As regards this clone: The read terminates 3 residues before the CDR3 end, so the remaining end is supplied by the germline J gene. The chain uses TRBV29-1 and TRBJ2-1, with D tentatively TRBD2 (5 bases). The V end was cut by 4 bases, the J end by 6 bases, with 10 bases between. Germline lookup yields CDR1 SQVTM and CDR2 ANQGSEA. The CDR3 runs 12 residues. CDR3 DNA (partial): TGCAGCGTTGCGCGTGAGGGCAATGAG. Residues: CSVAREGNE. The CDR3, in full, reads CSVAREGNEQFF.

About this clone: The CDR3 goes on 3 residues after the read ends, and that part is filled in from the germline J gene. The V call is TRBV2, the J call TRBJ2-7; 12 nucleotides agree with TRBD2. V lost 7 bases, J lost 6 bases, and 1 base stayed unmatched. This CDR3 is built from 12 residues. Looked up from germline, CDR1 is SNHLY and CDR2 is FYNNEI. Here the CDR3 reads CASILAGGEQYF. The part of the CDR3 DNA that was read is TGTGCCAGCATACTAGCGGGAGGCGAG.

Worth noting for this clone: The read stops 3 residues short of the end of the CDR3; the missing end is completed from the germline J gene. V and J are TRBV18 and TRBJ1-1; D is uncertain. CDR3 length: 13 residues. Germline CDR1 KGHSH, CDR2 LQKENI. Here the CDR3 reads CASSQHEAGEAFF. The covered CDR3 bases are TGTGCCAGCTCACAACACGAAGCGGGAGAA.

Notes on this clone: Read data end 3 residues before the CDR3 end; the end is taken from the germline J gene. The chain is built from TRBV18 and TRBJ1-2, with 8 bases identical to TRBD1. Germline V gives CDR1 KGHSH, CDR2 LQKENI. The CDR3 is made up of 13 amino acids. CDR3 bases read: TGTGCCAGCTCACCTCCGACAGGGGACGGC. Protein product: CASSPPTGDG. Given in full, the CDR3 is CASSPPTGDGYTF.

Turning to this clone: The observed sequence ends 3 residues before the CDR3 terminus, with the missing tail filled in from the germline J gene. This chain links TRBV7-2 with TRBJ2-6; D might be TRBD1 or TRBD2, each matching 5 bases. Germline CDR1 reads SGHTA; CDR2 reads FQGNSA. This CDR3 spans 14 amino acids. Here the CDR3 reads CASSLRGKGRLLTF. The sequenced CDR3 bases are TGTGCCAGCAGCTTAAGGGGCAAGGGGAGACTC.

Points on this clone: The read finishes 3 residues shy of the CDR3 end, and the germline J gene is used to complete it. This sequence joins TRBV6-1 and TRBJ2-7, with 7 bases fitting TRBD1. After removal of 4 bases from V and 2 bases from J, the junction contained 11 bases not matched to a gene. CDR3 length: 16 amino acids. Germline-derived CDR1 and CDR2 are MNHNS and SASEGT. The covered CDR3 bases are TGTGCCAGCAGTGTTACTCCGGGACAGAGGACCTACGAG. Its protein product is CASSVTPGQRTYE. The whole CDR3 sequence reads CASSVTPGQRTYEQYF.

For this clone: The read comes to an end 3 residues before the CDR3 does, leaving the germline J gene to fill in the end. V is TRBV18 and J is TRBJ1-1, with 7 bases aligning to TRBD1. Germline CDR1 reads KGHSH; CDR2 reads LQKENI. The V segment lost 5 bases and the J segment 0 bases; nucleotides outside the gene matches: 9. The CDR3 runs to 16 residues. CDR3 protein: CASSTNGQALNTEAFF. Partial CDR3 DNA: TGTGCCAGCTCAACTAACGGACAGGCCTTGAACACTGAA.

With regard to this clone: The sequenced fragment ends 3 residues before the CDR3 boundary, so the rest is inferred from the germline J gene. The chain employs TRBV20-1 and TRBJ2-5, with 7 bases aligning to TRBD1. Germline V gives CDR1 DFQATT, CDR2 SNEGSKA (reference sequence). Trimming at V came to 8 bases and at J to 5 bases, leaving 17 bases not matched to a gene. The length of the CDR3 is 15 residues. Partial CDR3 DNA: TGCAGTTCCTTGTTTAGGACAGGACTGGCGGAGACC. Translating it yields CSSLFRTGLAET. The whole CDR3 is CSSLFRTGLAETQYF.

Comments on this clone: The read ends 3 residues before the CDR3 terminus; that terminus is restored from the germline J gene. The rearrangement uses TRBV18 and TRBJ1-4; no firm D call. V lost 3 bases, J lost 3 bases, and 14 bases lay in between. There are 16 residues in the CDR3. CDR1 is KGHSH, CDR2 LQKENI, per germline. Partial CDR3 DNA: TGTGCCAGCTCACCGCCCCTGGGCCTGTCTAATGAAAAA. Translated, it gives CASSPPLGLSNEK. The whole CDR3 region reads CASSPPLGLSNEKLFF.

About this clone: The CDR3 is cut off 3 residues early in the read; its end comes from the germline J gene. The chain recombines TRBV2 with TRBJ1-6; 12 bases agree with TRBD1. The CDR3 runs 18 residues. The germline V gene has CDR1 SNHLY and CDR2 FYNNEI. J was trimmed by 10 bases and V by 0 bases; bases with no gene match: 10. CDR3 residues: CASSEAGQGATLVSPLHF. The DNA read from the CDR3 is TGTGCCAGCAGTGAAGCGGGACAGGGGGCGACGTTGGTGTCACCC. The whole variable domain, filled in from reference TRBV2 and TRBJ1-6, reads EPEVTQTPSHQVTQMGQEVILRCVPISNHLYFYWYRQILGQKVEFLVSFYNNEISEKSEIFDDQFSVERPDGSNFTLKIRSTKLEDSAMYFCASSEAGQGATLVSPLHFGNGTRLTVT.

The CDR3: CASSADTEAFF. The covered CDR3 bases are TGTGCCAGCAGCGCAGACACTGAA. The V call is TRBV7-9, the J call TRBJ1-1; no definite D call. The read terminates 3 residues ahead of where the CDR3 ends, so the germline J gene completes it. Germline V gene sequence: CDR1 SEHNR, CDR2 FQNEAQ (reference sequence). CDR3 size: 11 residues. Trimming removed 5 bases at V and 3 bases at J, with 4 bases between.